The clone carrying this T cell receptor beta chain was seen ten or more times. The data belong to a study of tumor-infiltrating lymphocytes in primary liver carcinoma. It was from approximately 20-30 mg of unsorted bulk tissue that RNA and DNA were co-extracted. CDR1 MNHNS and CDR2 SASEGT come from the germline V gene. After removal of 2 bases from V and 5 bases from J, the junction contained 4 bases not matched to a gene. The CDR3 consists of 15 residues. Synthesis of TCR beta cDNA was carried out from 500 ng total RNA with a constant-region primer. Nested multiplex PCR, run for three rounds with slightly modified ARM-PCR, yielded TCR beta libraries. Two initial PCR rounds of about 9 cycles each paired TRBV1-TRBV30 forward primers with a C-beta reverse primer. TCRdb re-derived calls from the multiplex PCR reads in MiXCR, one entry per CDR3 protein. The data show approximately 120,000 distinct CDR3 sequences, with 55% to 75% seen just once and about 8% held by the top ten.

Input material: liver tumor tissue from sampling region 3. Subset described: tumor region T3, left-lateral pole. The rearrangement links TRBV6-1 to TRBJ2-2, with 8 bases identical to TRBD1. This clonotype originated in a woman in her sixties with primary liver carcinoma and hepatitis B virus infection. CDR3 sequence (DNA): TGTGCCAGCAGTGAAAGTGGACAGGGTACCGGGGAGCTGTTTTTT. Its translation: CASSESGQGTGELFF.